The clone carrying this T cell receptor (beta chain) was picked up many times. The CDR3 consists of 15 residues. The V gene's germline CDR1 is LGHDT and CDR2 YNNKEL (reference sequence). With V trimmed by 5 bases and J by 7 bases, 10 bases remained unmatched. What was amplified from RNA transcripts were TCR beta CDR3 regions. TCR CDR3 regions were first amplified by RT-PCR with HTBI primers. One entry per CDR3 protein, called by TCRdb with MiXCR from the multiplex PCR reads. Here the sample spans hundreds of thousands of distinct CDR3 sequences, 13% to 15% being singletons. This sample is drawn from a study of T cells in Graves' hyperthyroidism and ophthalmopathy. Lactation, pregnancy, other autoimmune disease or uncontrolled infection excluded patients.

The TCR was taken from a woman aged 45 to 65 with Graves' ophthalmopathy. The sample was blood. The chain links TRBV3-1 to TRBJ2-1; 8 positions match TRBD2. The CDR3 DNA follows: TGTGCCAGCAGCACTGGACTAGCCCCTAGGAATGAGCAGTTCTTC. It codes for CASSTGLAPRNEQFF.